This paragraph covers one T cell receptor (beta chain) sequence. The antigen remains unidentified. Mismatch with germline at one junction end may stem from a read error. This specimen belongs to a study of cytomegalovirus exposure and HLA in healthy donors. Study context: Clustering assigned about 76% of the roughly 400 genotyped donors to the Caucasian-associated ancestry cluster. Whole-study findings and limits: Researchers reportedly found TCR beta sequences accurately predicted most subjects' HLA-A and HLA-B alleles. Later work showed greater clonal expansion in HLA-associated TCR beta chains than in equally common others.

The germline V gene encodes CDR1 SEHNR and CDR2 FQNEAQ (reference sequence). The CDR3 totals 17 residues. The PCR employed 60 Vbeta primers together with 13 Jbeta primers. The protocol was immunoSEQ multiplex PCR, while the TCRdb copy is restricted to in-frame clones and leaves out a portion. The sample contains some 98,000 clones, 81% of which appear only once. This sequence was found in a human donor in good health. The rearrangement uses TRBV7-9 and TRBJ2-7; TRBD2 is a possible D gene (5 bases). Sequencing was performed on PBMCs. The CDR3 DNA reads TGTGCCAACAGCTTATCCCCTACCGGGAAGCCTACCAACGAGCAGTACTTC. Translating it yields CANSLSPTGKPTNEQYF. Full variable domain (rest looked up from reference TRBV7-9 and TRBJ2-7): DTGVSQNPRHKITKRGQNVTFRCDPISEHNRLYWYRQTLGQGPEFLTYFQNEAQLEKSRLLSDRFSAERPKGSFSTLEIQRTEQGDSAMYLCANSLSPTGKPTNEQYFGPGTRLTVT.